This passage covers 20 T cell receptor beta chains from one sample sequenced in a study of T cells in Graves' hyperthyroidism and ophthalmopathy. Using RNA transcripts as the source, TCR beta CDR3 regions were amplified. HTBI primers were employed in a first-round RT-PCR of the TCR CDR3. TCRdb fed the multiplex PCR reads into MiXCR, producing one record per CDR3 protein. The table includes some 560,000 distinct CDR3 sequences, 15% to 18% detected once. Material: blood. The receptors were sampled from a woman in her thirties with Graves' hyperthyroidism.

This clonotype was observed a few times. The V call is TRBV12-3 or TRBV12-4, the J call TRBJ2-7; D might be TRBD2 (5 bases). The CDR3 length is 14 residues. V was cut by 2 bases and J by 0 bases, with 8 bases left in between. The CDR3 here is CASSLQRLSYEQYF. CDR3 nucleotides: TGTGCCAGCAGTTTACAGCGGCTCTCCTACGAGCAGTACTTC.

This clonotype was detected ten times or more. The rearrangement links TRBV7-9 to TRBJ2-1, with unresolved D. The CDR3 is made up of 13 amino acids. CDR1 is SEHNR and CDR2 is FQNEAQ in the germline V gene (reference sequence). The V and J ends lost 1 base and 10 bases respectively, with 11 bases between them. In DNA, the CDR3 is TGTGCCAGCAGCTTAGGACTGGAACGAGAGCAGTTCTTC. It encodes CASSLGLEREQFF. The full variable domain, rest sourced from reference TRBV7-9 and TRBJ2-1, is DTGVSQNPRHKITKRGQNVTFRCDPISEHNRLYWYRQTLGQGPEFLTYFQNEAQLEKSRLLSDRFSAERPKGSFSTLEIQRTEQGDSAMYLCASSLGLEREQFFGPGTRLTVL.

The sample holds many counts of this clonotype. The J gene is TRBJ2-1, the V gene TRBV7-9, with D perhaps matching TRBD2 (5 bases). CDR1 and CDR2 from the germline V gene are SEHNR and FQNEAQ (reference sequence). The length of the CDR3 is 12 residues. Trimming pared 6 bases from V and 3 bases from J, leaving 6 bases between. CDR3 in amino acids: CASRRDYNEQFF. CDR3 DNA: TGTGCCAGCAGACGGGACTACAATGAGCAGTTCTTC.

The chain links TRBV7-8 to TRBJ2-3, with D possibly TRBD1 on 6 matching bases. From germline, CDR1 is SGHVS and CDR2 FQNEAQ. The CDR3 is 17 amino acids. Trimming shortened V by 5 bases and J by 4 bases, and 22 bases separated the two germline ends. CDR3 sequence: CASSPGQGPTGPDTQYF. The CDR3 DNA reads TGTGCCAGCAGCCCTGGTCAGGGGCCTACTGGGCCAGATACGCAGTATTTT.

This clonotype showed up many times. The J gene is TRBJ2-1, the V gene TRBV25-1; TRBD1 matches at 8 bases. Germline CDR1 and CDR2: MGHDK and SYGVNS. V was clipped by 3 bases and J by 6 bases; unmatched bases: 7. There are 15 residues in the CDR3. The CDR3 protein is CASSEHGDRGNEQFF. The DNA of the CDR3 is TGTGCCAGCAGTGAGCACGGCGACAGGGGCAATGAGCAGTTCTTC.

The chain is built from TRBV7-2 and TRBJ1-4; D is perhaps TRBD1 (5 bases). The CDR3 is 15 amino acids. Germline V CDR1 and CDR2: SGHTA, FQGNSA. V was clipped by 1 base and J by 4 bases, with 10 bases between them. The CDR3 reads CASSLVGRVNEKLFF. Written as DNA, the CDR3 is TGTGCCAGCAGCTTAGTGGGACGCGTTAATGAAAAACTGTTTTTT.

This clonotype occurred many times. The chain employs TRBV11-2 and TRBJ2-7; TRBD2 matches at 11 bases. Germline V gives CDR1 SGHAT, CDR2 FQNNGV. The CDR3 is 15 amino acids. V shed 6 bases and J 6 bases; nucleotides not matched to a gene: 10. CDR3 sequence: CASSTMLAGGTEQYF. CDR3 bases: TGTGCCAGCAGTACGATGCTAGCGGGGGGAACCGAGCAGTACTTC.

This clonotype appeared a single time. The chain joins TRBV6-1 to TRBJ2-1; 7 bases line up with TRBD2. J was trimmed by 8 bases and V by 3 bases; bases with no gene match: 10. The germline V gene encodes CDR1 MNHNS and CDR2 SASEGT. The CDR3 runs 15 residues. The CDR3 nucleotides are TGTGCCAGCAGTGAGACTAGCAGGAGAAGCGATGAGCAGTTCTTC. It specifies CASSETSRRSDEQFF.

In its sample, this clonotype was seen many times. The rearrangement uses TRBV7-2 and TRBJ2-7, with 7 positions matching TRBD2. Germline V gene sequence: CDR1 SGHTA, CDR2 FQGNSA. Trimming cost V 2 bases and J 3 bases; bases outside gene matches: 10. The CDR3 is made up of 16 amino acids. For the CDR3, the DNA is TGTGCCAGCAGCTTATCAGTAGGAGAGCGGGGCTACGAGCAGTACTTC. This gives the protein CASSLSVGERGYEQYF. Full variable domain (rest looked up from reference TRBV7-2 and TRBJ2-7): GAGVSQSPSNKVTEKGKDVELRCDPISGHTALYWYRQSLGQGLEFLIYFQGNSAPDKSGLPSDRFSAERTGGSVSTLTIQRTQQEDSAVYLCASSLSVGERGYEQYFGPGTRLTVT.

This clonotype was counted between two and nine times. The chain links TRBV7-3 to TRBJ2-1; D is undetermined. The CDR3 runs 16 residues. Germline assignment: CDR1 SGHTA and CDR2 FQGTGA. The V and J ends lost 0 bases and 8 bases respectively, with 17 bases between them. The CDR3 protein is CASSLTGPPSLDEQFF. The CDR3, as DNA: TGTGCCAGCAGCTTAACCGGACCACCTTCGTTAGATGAGCAGTTCTTC.

This clonotype occurred many times. The chain carries TRBV24-1 and TRBJ2-3; D gene uncertain. The V gene's germline CDR1 is KGHDR and CDR2 SFDVKD. The CDR3 sequence is 12 residues long. Deletions cut 5 bases from V and 3 bases from J, with 5 bases between. CDR3 sequence (DNA): TGTGCCACCAGTGGAGGAACAGATACGCAGTATTTT. Protein product: CATSGGTDTQYF.

This clonotype was found a few times. The gene calls are TRBV6-1 and TRBJ2-7; TRBD2 matches at 11 bases. J lost 2 bases, V lost 2 bases, and 8 bases had no gene match. In germline, CDR1 is MNHNS, CDR2 SASEGT. The CDR3 is 17 amino acids. The CDR3 DNA reads as TGTGCCAGCAGTGAACTAGCGGGAGGACCCCAGCCCTACGAGCAGTACTTC. The encoded protein is CASSELAGGPQPYEQYF.

This clonotype was seen ten or more times. This chain uses TRBV6-5 with TRBJ2-1; TRBD2 matches 11 bases. CDR1 is MNHEY and CDR2 is SVGAGI in the germline V gene. The CDR3 is 16 amino acids. V gave up 2 bases and J gave up 2 bases; unmatched junction bases: 2. CDR3 residues: CASSYGGLAAYNEQFF. The CDR3 DNA reads TGTGCCAGCAGTTACGGGGGACTAGCGGCCTACAATGAGCAGTTCTTC.

This clonotype came up many times. This chain joins TRBV7-9 and TRBJ2-3; 9 nucleotides align to TRBD2. Germline-derived CDR1 and CDR2 are SEHNR and FQNEAQ (reference sequence). The ends lost 6 bases at V and 6 bases at J; junction bases unmatched: 10. This CDR3 has 15 amino acids. The CDR3 sequence: CASSRLAGQGDTQYF. The CDR3 DNA reads as TGTGCCAGCAGTCGGCTAGCGGGACAAGGGGATACGCAGTATTTT.

This clonotype appeared many times. Written as DNA, the CDR3 is TGTGCCAGCAGCTTATCCCGGGACAGGGTGGCCTACGAGCAGTACTTC. Protein sequence: CASSLSRDRVAYEQYF. The rearrangement joins TRBV11-2 to TRBJ2-7; TRBD1 agrees at 9 bases. Per the germline V gene, CDR1 is SGHAT and CDR2 is FQNNGV. The junction had 7 bases not matched to a gene; V was cut back by 2 bases and J by 2 bases. This CDR3 contains 16 residues.

This clonotype was detected many times. The gene calls are TRBV3-1 and TRBJ1-1, with 10 nucleotides matching TRBD1. The CDR3 spans 15 residues. The junction had 3 bases not matched to a gene; V was cut back by 1 base and J by 4 bases. The germline CDR1 and CDR2 sequences are LGHDT and YNNKEL (reference sequence). CDR3 residues: CASSQAGQGVTEAFF. The CDR3 DNA is TGTGCCAGCAGCCAAGCAGGACAGGGGGTCACTGAAGCTTTCTTT.

This clonotype has ten or more counts. The rearrangement links TRBV12-3 or TRBV12-4 to TRBJ1-2; the match to TRBD1 covers 8 bases. V trimming: 6 bases; J trimming: 2 bases; junction bases outside the gene matches: 8. The CDR3 length is 15 residues. CDR3 nucleotide sequence: TGTGCCAGCAGGTACACAGGGGGGACGAACTATGGCTACACCTTC. It encodes CASRYTGGTNYGYTF.

This clonotype was seen more than once but under ten times. J is TRBJ2-7 and V is TRBV6-1; TRBD2 matches at 7 bases. With 0 bases clipped from V and 2 bases from J, the junction kept 7 bases outside the gene matches. Looked up from germline, CDR1 is MNHNS and CDR2 is SASEGT. CDR3 length: 16 residues. The CDR3 sequence is CASSEALVAGAYEQYF. The CDR3 DNA follows: TGTGCCAGCAGTGAAGCGCTGGTAGCGGGTGCCTACGAGCAGTACTTC.

This clonotype appeared many times. This CDR3 is CASSLIGINTEAFF. CDR3 nucleotides: TGTGCCAGCAGCCTGATCGGGATCAACACTGAAGCTTTCTTT. The rearrangement links TRBV11-2 to TRBJ1-1; D is undetermined. The CDR3 is 14 residues long. Germline V gives CDR1 SGHAT, CDR2 FQNNGV. The V end was cut by 5 bases, the J end by 2 bases, with 12 bases between.

This rearrangement joins TRBV12-3 or TRBV12-4 to TRBJ1-2; no clear D. Trimming stripped 7 bases from V and 8 bases from J, with 5 bases between. The CDR3 contains 9 residues. The CDR3 nucleotides are TGTGCCAGCAATAGGGGCTACACCTTC. Its translation is CASNRGYTF.